The present entry profiles one T cell receptor (beta chain) with its context. The entry originates in a study of blood T cell repertoires in COVID-19. In the study overall: Acute and convalescent COVID-19 specimens originated in the United States, Italy and Spain. T cells, B-cell-depleted T cells, or PBMCs provided the cDNA or gDNA that served as material.

Authors' analysis steps: Reference gene primer amplification gave estimated nucleated cell counts. Method: immunoSEQ multiplex PCR; TCRdb's copy keeps in-frame clones and lacks some. That table furnishes V, J and clone size, whereas the DNA furnished D and trimming. The table records fewer than 250,000 clones, around 84% of them present only once. A Seattle source enrolled patients during active infection and followed them longitudinally. CDR3 length: 13 amino acids. CDR1 and CDR2 from the germline V gene are SNHLY and FYNNEI. V lost 2 bases to trimming and J lost 7 bases, with 11 bases between them. This receptor was identified in a woman older than 75 with COVID-19, enrolled during active disease. The gene calls are TRBV2 and TRBJ1-1; D is undetermined. The sample was peripheral blood. The CDR3 DNA reads TGTGCCAGCAGTGAAACCCCCGCCGGTGAAGCTTTCTTT. Translation gives CASSETPAGEAFF.